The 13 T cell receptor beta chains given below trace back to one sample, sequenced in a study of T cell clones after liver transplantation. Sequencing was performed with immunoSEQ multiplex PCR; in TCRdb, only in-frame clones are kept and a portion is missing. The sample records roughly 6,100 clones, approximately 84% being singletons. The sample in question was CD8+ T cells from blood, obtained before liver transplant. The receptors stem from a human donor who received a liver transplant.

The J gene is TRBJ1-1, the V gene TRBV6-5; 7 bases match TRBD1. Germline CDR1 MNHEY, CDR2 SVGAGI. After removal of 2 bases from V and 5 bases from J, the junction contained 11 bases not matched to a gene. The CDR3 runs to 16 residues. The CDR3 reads CASSYRRQGGLTEAFF. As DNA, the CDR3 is TGTGCCAGCAGTTACCGGCGACAGGGTGGGTTAACTGAAGCTTTCTTT.

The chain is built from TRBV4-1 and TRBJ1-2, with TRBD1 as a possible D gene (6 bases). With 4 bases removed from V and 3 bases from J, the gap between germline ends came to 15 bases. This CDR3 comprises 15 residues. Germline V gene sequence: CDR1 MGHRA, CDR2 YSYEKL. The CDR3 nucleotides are TGCGCCAGCAGCCTCGCGAAAGGGGGACACTATGGCTACACCTTC. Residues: CASSLAKGGHYGYTF.

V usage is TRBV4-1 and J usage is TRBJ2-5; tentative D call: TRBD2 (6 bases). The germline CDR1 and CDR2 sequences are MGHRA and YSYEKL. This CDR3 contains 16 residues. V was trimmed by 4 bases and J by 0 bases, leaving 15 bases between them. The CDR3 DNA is TGCGCCAGCAGCCTTTACGGCGGGATGTACCAAGAGACCCAGTACTTC. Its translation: CASSLYGGMYQETQYF.

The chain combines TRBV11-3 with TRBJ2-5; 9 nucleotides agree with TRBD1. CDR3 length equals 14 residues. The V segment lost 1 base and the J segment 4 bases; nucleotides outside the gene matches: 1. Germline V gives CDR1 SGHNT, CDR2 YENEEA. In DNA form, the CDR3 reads TGTGCCAGCAGCTTAGGACAGGGGGGAGAGACCCAGTACTTC. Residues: CASSLGQGGETQYF.

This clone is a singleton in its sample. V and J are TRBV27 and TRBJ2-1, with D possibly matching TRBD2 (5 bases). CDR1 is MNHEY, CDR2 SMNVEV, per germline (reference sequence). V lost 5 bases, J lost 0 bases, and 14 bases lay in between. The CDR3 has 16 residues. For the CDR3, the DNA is TGTGCCAGCAGTGCCACGCGGGCCTCCTCCTACAATGAGCAGTTCTTC. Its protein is CASSATRASSYNEQFF.

CDR3 coding DNA: TGTGCCAGCAGCCAAGATCTACTATTACAGGAGGGCCTATGGAGTGAGCAGTTCTTC. Its translation is CASSQDLLLQEGLWSEQFF. The V call is TRBV4-2, the J call TRBJ2-1; D might be TRBD2 (6 bases). Trimming shortened V by 0 bases and J by 9 bases, and 27 bases separated the two germline ends. CDR3 length: 19 residues. Germline CDR1 LGHNA, CDR2 YNFKEQ.

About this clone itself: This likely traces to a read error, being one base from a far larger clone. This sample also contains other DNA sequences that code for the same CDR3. In nucleotides, the CDR3 is TGCGCCAGCAGCCATGAGAGAGGAAAGACCTACGAGCAGTACTTC. This sequence encodes CASSHERGKTYEQYF. This rearrangement joins TRBV4-1 to TRBJ2-7; D remains ambiguous. The V and J ends lost 3 bases and 2 bases respectively, with 14 bases between them. The CDR3 is made up of 15 amino acids. Germline CDR1 and CDR2: MGHRA and YSYEKL.

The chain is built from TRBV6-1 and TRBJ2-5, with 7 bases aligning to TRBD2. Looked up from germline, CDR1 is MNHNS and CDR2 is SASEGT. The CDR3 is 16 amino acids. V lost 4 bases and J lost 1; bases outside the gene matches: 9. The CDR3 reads CASSVQRGDTQETQYF. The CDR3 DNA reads TGTGCCAGCAGTGTTCAGCGGGGAGACACCCAAGAGACCCAGTACTTC.

The CDR3: CASRSGMLQHARNTIYF. In nucleotides, the CDR3 is TGTGCCAGCAGATCAGGTATGCTACAACACGCACGAAACACCATATATTTT. The V gene is TRBV21-1, the J gene TRBJ1-3; TRBD1 reflects the table's D call only, with no check against the DNA. TRBV21-1 is an annotated pseudogene. The CDR3 runs 17 residues.

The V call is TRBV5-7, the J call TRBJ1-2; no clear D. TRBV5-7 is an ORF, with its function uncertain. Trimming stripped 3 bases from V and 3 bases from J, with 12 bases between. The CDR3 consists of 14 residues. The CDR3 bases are TGTGCCAGCAGCTCGGACGAGTATTACTATGGCTACACCTTC. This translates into CASSSDEYYYGYTF.

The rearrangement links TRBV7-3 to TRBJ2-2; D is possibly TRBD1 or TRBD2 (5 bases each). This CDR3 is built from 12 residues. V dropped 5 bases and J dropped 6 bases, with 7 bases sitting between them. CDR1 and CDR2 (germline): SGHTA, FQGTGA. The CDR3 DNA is TGTGCCAGCAGCCGAGGGGCCGGGGAGCTGTTTTTT. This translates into CASSRGAGELFF. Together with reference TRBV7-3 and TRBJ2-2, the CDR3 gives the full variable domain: GAGVSQTPSNKVTEKGKYVELRCDPISGHTALYWYRQSLGQGPEFLIYFQGTGAADDSGLPNDRFFAVRPEGSVSTLKIQRTERGDSAVYLCASSRGAGELFFGEGSRLTVL.

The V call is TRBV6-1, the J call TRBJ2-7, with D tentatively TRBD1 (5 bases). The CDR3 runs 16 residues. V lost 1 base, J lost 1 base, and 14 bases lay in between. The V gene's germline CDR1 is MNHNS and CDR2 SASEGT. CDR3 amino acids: CASSEGATALSYEQYF. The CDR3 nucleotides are TGTGCCAGCAGTGAAGGCGCGACAGCCCTTTCCTACGAGCAGTACTTC.

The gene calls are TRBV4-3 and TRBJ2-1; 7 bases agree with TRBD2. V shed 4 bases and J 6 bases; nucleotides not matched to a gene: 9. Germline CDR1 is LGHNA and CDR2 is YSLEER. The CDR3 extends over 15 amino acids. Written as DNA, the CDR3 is TGCGCCAGCAGCCCCGGACTAGTCTTCCCCAATGAGCAGTTCTTC. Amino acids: CASSPGLVFPNEQFF.